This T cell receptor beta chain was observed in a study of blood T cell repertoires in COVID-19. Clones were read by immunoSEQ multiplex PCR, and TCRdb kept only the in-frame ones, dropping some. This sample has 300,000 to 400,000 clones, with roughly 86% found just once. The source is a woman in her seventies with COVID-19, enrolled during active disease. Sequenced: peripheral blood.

The CDR3 is CASSLDALRNTEAFF. The CDR3 DNA is TGCGCCAGCAGCTTGGACGCGTTACGGAACACTGAAGCTTTCTTT. This chain connects TRBV5-1 to TRBJ1-1; D is unclear. Trimming stripped 0 bases from V and 1 base from J, with 10 bases between. Germline assignment: CDR1 SGHRS and CDR2 YFSETQ. The CDR3 extends over 15 amino acids.